Listed here is a single TCR beta chain. This CDR3 has 16 residues. Germline-derived CDR1 and CDR2 are SGHNT and YYREEE (reference sequence). V gave up 3 bases and J gave up 3 bases; unmatched junction bases: 6. This record belongs to a study of blood T cell repertoires in COVID-19. Study summary: Material from acute and convalescent COVID-19 was sourced from the United States, Italy and Spain. In each case, the material was cDNA or gDNA derived from T cells, B-cell-depleted T cells, or PBMCs.

Study processing details: Reference gene primer amplification in the assay estimated nucleated cell counts. Some clones are missing from TCRdb's copy, which holds only in-frame ones; the method was immunoSEQ multiplex PCR. V, J and clone size are those of that table, while D and trimming were read from the DNA. Of some 260,000 clones detected, 82% appear once; the ten largest clones hold nearly 5%. Sequenced input: peripheral blood. The genes are TRBV5-4 and TRBJ2-3, with 11 nucleotides matching TRBD2. This sequence originates from a woman of 80 years or more with active or convalescent COVID-19. The CDR3 bases are TGTGCCAGCAGCTCCCGGACTAGCGGGTCTACAGATACGCAGTATTTT. Encoded protein: CASSSRTSGSTDTQYF.